This T cell receptor beta chain emerged from a study of graft-versus-host responses after intestinal transplantation. Study-wide points: Early after transplant, HvG clones declined as circulating GvH clones peaked. Recipient marrow showed GvH clones, some seen first in ileum or blood.

Turning to this clone: Its antigen is not identified.

Assay used: immunoSEQ multiplex PCR; TCRdb lists only in-frame clones, some missing. Among under 75,000 clones listed, around nine tenths were seen once. Lymphocytes from graft epithelium and lamina propria were isolated. The TCR sequence derives from a human patient who received an intestinal transplant, so some T cells may come from the graft donor. The specimen comprised ileum tissue, sampled about 350 days after transplant.

The CDR3 bases are TGTGCCAGCAGCCAAGAGAGGTGGACTGAAGCTTTCTTT. Its protein product is CASSQERWTEAFF. The chain joins TRBV14 to TRBJ1-1; D ambiguous. Looked up from germline, CDR1 is SGHDN and CDR2 is FVKESK. V was cut by 0 bases and J by 5 bases, with 7 bases left in between. The CDR3 totals 13 residues.